This TCR beta chain was found in a study of blood T cell repertoires in COVID-19. Original data processing: Nucleated cell number was recorded as an estimate derived from reference gene primer amplification. The method was immunoSEQ multiplex PCR; TCRdb's version includes in-frame clones alone and lacks a portion of them. V and J calls plus clone size are reproduced from that table; the DNA served to infer D and trimming. Of about 73,000 clones listed, around 77% were seen once; the top ten hold under 3%. Seattle-derived patients entered the study during active infection and were followed longitudinally. CDR3 length: 13 amino acids. CDR1 is LGHDT and CDR2 is YNNKEL in the germline V gene (reference sequence). The V end lost 9 bases, the J end lost 0 bases, and 9 bases lay between the germline ends.

This chain uses TRBV3-1 (or the pseudogene TRBV3-2) with TRBJ2-1; D might be TRBD2 (6 bases). The sequence derives from a man between 65 and 79 years old with COVID-19, enrolled during active disease. The sample taken for sequencing was peripheral blood. CDR3 sequence: CASGLSSYNEQFF. The CDR3 coding sequence is TGTGCCAGTGGACTAAGCTCCTACAATGAGCAGTTCTTC.